The clone carrying this T cell receptor (beta chain) was observed a handful of times. CDR1 is PRHDT and CDR2 is FYEKMQ in the germline V gene (reference sequence). The CDR3 has 12 residues. V lost 4 bases, J lost 6 bases, and 10 bases lay in between. The entry originates in a study of T cells in Graves' hyperthyroidism and ophthalmopathy. TCR beta CDR3 sequences were amplified from RNA transcripts. The HTBI primer set served for first-round RT-PCR of the TCR CDR3. Each CDR3 protein is one row after TCRdb ran MiXCR on the multiplex PCR reads. The repertoire includes hundreds of thousands of distinct CDR3 sequences, 13% to 15% of them detected once, and roughly 10% sits in the top ten.

This TCR came from a young woman with Graves' hyperthyroidism. Sequenced sample: blood. This chain uses TRBV13 with TRBJ2-7, with D hard to call. CDR3 protein: CASSSSEAEQYF. DNA for the CDR3: TGTGCCAGCAGCTCGTCAGAAGCCGAGCAGTACTTC.